This T cell receptor beta chain was obtained from a study of CD8 T cells in Susac syndrome. Random hexamers served to reverse transcribe roughly 0.45 to 1 ug RNA. TCRdb analysed the immunoSEQ multiplex PCR reads with MiXCR anew, one entry per CDR3 protein. The data hold 69,000 or so distinct CDR3 sequences, with about 94% observed a single time. Trimming stripped 1 base from V and 3 bases from J, with 16 bases between. Germline V gene sequence: CDR1 SEHNR, CDR2 FQNEAQ (reference sequence). This CDR3 contains 16 residues. The sequence was collected from a human donor with multiple sclerosis. This chain links TRBV7-9 with TRBJ2-7; TRBD1 might be the D (6 bases). The sample taken for sequencing was CD8+ T cells from PBMCs. CDR3 DNA sequence: TGTGCCAGCAGCTTAGTTGGATGGGAAGGGGGCTACGAGCAGTACTTC. Protein product: CASSLVGWEGGYEQYF.